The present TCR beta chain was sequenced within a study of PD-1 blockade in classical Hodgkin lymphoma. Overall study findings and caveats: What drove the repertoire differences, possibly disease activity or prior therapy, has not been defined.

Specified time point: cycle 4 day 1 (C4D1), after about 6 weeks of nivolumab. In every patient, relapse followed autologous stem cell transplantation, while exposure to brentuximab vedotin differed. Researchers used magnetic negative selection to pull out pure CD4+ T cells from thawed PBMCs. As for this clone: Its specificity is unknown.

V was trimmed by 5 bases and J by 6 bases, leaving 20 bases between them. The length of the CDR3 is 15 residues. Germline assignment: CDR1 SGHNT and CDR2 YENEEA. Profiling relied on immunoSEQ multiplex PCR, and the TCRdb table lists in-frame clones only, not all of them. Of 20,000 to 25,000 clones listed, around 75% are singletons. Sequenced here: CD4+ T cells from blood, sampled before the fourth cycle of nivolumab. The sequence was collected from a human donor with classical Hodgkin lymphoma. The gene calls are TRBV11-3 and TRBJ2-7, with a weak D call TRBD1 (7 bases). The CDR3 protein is CASSPTTGIGGEQYF. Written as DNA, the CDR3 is TGTGCCAGCAGCCCGACGACAGGGATCGGGGGCGAGCAGTACTTC.